These T cell receptor beta chains were read from a single sample in a study of Ad26.COV2.S vaccination and SARS-CoV-2 variants. Profiling relied on immunoSEQ multiplex PCR, and the TCRdb table lists in-frame clones only, not all of them. Of hundreds of thousands of clones in the sample, less than 90% were seen once. The source material was peripheral blood, sampled in a trial of Ad26.COV2.S vaccine versus placebo. The receptors were gathered from a person between 18 and 60 years old who received the Ad26.COV2.S COVID-19 vaccine or a placebo. CDR3s include the opening cysteine and the closing phenylalanine or tryptophan. Fields, in order: V gene, D gene, clone size, J gene, CDR3 protein, CDR3 DNA. D genes are given only for firm matches. Clone sizes are given selectively: once, few, many, or a class where the clone is expanded.

TRBV3-1/TRBV3-2,NA,NA,TRBJ1-6,CASSQDALQGSSYNSPLHF,TGTGCCAGCAGCCAAGATGCCCTCCAGGGTAGCTCCTATAATTCACCCCTCCACTTT
TRBV2,TRBD2,NA,TRBJ2-7,CASSEDYSSGGIRSYEQYF,TGTGCCAGCAGTGAAGATTACTCTAGCGGGGGGATAAGATCCTACGAGCAGTACTTC
TRBV27,NA,few,TRBJ1-5,CASSSPGRGGNQPQHF,TGTGCCAGCAGTTCCCCTGGTCGGGGGGGCAATCAGCCCCAGCATTTT
TRBV10-3,TRBD2,NA,TRBJ2-1,CAIWATRGGEGNEQFF,TGTGCCATCTGGGCCACCCGGGGGGGAGAGGGGAATGAGCAGTTCTTC
TRBV7-3,TRBD2,few,TRBJ2-1,CASSTGRGFQFF,TGTGCCAGCAGCACGGGGAGGGGATTCCAGTTCTTC
TRBV7-2,TRBD1,NA,TRBJ1-1,CATPIGLGQGAPEAFF,TGTGCCACCCCAATCGGACTGGGCCAGGGGGCCCCTGAAGCTTTCTTT
TRBV5-6,NA,NA,TRBJ1-1,CASSKTTPRAEAFF,TGTGCCAGCAGTAAAACAACACCCCGGGCTGAAGCTTTCTTT
TRBV19,NA,NA,TRBJ2-7,CASSIGSAAYEQYF,TGTGCCAGTAGTATAGGAAGTGCAGCCTACGAGCAGTACTTC
TRBV7-2,NA,NA,TRBJ1-6,CASSFSGNSVNSPLHF,TGTGCCAGCAGCTTCTCGGGGAACAGCGTCAATTCACCCCTCCACTTT
TRBV28,TRBD2,NA,TRBJ2-2,CASSPGLAELGELFF,TGTGCCAGCAGCCCCGGACTAGCGGAACTCGGGGAGCTGTTTTTT
TRBV4-3,NA,NA,TRBJ1-1,CASSQDFDPRNTEAFF,TGCGCCAGCAGCCAAGATTTTGACCCCCGAAACACTGAAGCTTTCTTT
TRBV7-3,NA,once,TRBJ2-1,CASTDMGELAGVEQFF,TGTGCCAGCACTGACATGGGGGAGCTAGCTGGGGTTGAGCAGTTCTTC
TRBV4-3,NA,NA,TRBJ1-6,CASSQNGGFGALHF,TGCGCCAGCAGCCAAAATGGGGGGTTCGGCGCCCTCCACTTT
TRBV5-1,NA,NA,TRBJ1-1,CASSPGQFWRVIEDTEAFF,TGCGCCAGCAGCCCAGGTCAGTTTTGGAGGGTAATTGAGGACACTGAAGCTTTCTTT
TRBV12-3/TRBV12-4,NA,NA,TRBJ1-3,CASRGLGNTIYF,TGTGCCAGCCGGGGACTTGGAAACACCATATATTTT
TRBV5-5,TRBD1,NA,TRBJ1-5,CASSFNAGTGGGQPQHF,TGTGCCAGCAGCTTCAACGCCGGGACAGGGGGCGGTCAGCCCCAGCATTTT
TRBV6-4,TRBD1,NA,TRBJ2-3,CASRETGGPGTQYF,TGTGCCAGCAGGGAGACAGGGGGACCAGGGACGCAGTATTTT
TRBV25-1,NA,NA,TRBJ1-4,CASGPDEKLFF,TGTGCCAGCGGCCCGGATGAAAAACTGTTTTTT
TRBV28,NA,NA,TRBJ2-7,CASSLIGYEQYF,TGTGCCAGCAGTTTAATTGGGTACGAGCAGTACTTC
TRBV11-2,NA,NA,TRBJ2-7,CASRAGGDVHEQYF,TGTGCCAGCAGGGCAGGAGGGGACGTCCACGAGCAGTACTTC
TRBV6-1,NA,NA,TRBJ1-2,CASSERGSGYTF,TGTGCCAGCAGTGAAAGAGGGTCTGGCTACACCTTC